These 18 T cell receptor beta chains share one sample of origin, sequenced in a study of OX40 agonist ivuxolimab in advanced cancers. Clones were read by immunoSEQ multiplex PCR, and TCRdb kept only the in-frame ones, dropping some. This table holds fewer than 65,000 clones, 85% to 90% found once. The material was CD4+ or CD8+ T cells sorted from blood, obtained in a trial of the OX40 agonist ivuxolimab. These receptors were collected from an adult with an advanced solid tumor such as melanoma, head and neck, liver or kidney cancer.

V and J are TRBV7-3 and TRBJ2-1; the D is unclear. The CDR3 consists of 13 residues. Per germline, CDR1 SGHTA and CDR2 FQGTGA. V dropped 2 bases and J dropped 6 bases, with 8 bases sitting between them. The CDR3 is CASSLGRFNEQFF. The CDR3 region has the DNA TGTGCCAGCAGCTTAGGACGGTTCAATGAGCAGTTCTTC.

In this sample, this clone turned up once. J is TRBJ2-7 and V is TRBV6-5, with a weak D call TRBD1 (6 bases). V was cut by 6 bases and J by 5 bases, with 14 bases left in between. This CDR3 spans 13 amino acids. Germline V gene sequence: CDR1 MNHEY, CDR2 SVGAGI. In DNA, the CDR3 is TGTGCCAGCAGATGGACAGCTGGGAACGAGCAGTACTTC. Translating it yields CASRWTAGNEQYF.

The CDR3 loop reads CASSVGPDSSGYEQYF. As DNA, the CDR3 is TGTGCCAGCAGCGTAGGGCCGGACTCTAGCGGGTACGAGCAGTACTTC. The rearrangement uses TRBV9 and TRBJ2-7; 8 bases match TRBD2. The CDR3 totals 16 residues. Per germline, CDR1 SGDLS and CDR2 YYNGEE. With 0 bases clipped from V and 4 bases from J, the junction kept 9 bases outside the gene matches.

A note on this clone: At one end, the junction sequence differs from germline, possibly due to a read error. This rearrangement joins TRBV4-1 to TRBJ2-1; D may match TRBD1 or TRBD2 (6 bases each). The CDR3 totals 20 residues. The germline V gene has CDR1 MGHRA and CDR2 YSYEKL. CDR3 amino acids: CASNGGTGKLGGDFYSEQFF. CDR3 DNA: TGCGCCAGCAACGGGGGAACAGGGAAATTAGGGGGAGACTTTTACAGTGAGCAGTTCTTC.

The gene calls are TRBV9 and TRBJ2-6; TRBD1 is a possible D gene (5 bases). Per germline, CDR1 SGDLS and CDR2 YYNGEE. The CDR3 totals 19 residues. The germline V and J ends were trimmed by 3 bases and 2 bases, with 21 bases remaining between them. The DNA for the CDR3 is TGTGCCAGCAGCGACAACCGCGACAGTCTCGCGGCTGGGGCCAACGTCCTGACTTTC. As protein: CASSDNRDSLAAGANVLTF.

The rearrangement uses TRBV28 and TRBJ1-5; 8 bases map to TRBD1. V lost 1 base, J lost 0 bases, and 5 bases stayed unmatched. CDR1 and CDR2 (germline): MDHEN, SYDVKM. CDR3 length: 17 amino acids. In DNA form, the CDR3 reads TGTGCCAGCAGTTTATACGGACAGGGACCTAGCAATCAGCCCCAGCATTTT. Amino acids: CASSLYGQGPSNQPQHF.

The rearrangement joins TRBV11-2 to TRBJ2-1; perhaps TRBD2 as D (6 bases). Germline CDR1 reads SGHAT; CDR2 reads FQNNGV. V was cut by 5 bases and J by 6 bases, with 17 bases left in between. This CDR3 spans 15 amino acids. In nucleotides, the CDR3 is TGTGCCAGCAGCCGCGGGACGGCGATAGGCAATGAGCAGTTCTTC. Translation gives CASSRGTAIGNEQFF.

This clone appeared a single time. The CDR3 region has the DNA TGTGCCTGGGGGGGACCCCACTACGAGCAGTACTTC. Translated, it gives CAWGGPHYEQYF. This rearrangement joins TRBV30 to TRBJ2-7; D tentatively fits TRBD1 or TRBD2 (5 bases each). The length of the CDR3 is 12 residues. Trimming took 5 bases from V and 3 from J, leaving 11 bases between them. Germline values: CDR1 GTSNPN, CDR2 SVGIG (reference sequence).

This chain uses TRBV28 with TRBJ1-1, with D possibly matching TRBD1 (6 bases). Germline lookup yields CDR1 MDHEN and CDR2 SYDVKM. The CDR3 is 12 amino acids. V was cut by 2 bases and J by 11 bases, with 12 bases left in between. CDR3 residues: CASSLRGAWAFF. CDR3 nucleotides: TGTGCCAGCAGTTTAAGGGGGGCTTGGGCTTTCTTT.

This clone was detected a few times. This chain uses TRBV19 with TRBJ1-4; D is unclear. The CDR3 is made up of 12 amino acids. With 3 bases removed from V and 8 bases from J, the gap between germline ends came to 7 bases. Germline-derived CDR1 and CDR2 are LNHDA and SQIVND (reference sequence). The CDR3 loop is CASSILGEKLFF. The CDR3 DNA sequence: TGTGCCAGTAGTATTCTAGGCGAAAAACTGTTTTTT.

The chain employs TRBV30 and TRBJ2-3; D remains ambiguous. Germline V lookup: CDR1 GTSNPN, CDR2 SVGIG (reference sequence). Trimming left V 8 bases short and J 2 bases short, with 11 bases between. The CDR3 runs 12 residues. The CDR3 loop reads CALTSFTDTQYF. The CDR3 DNA sequence: TGTGCCCTCACCTCTTTCACAGATACGCAGTATTTT.

The chain couples TRBV21-1 to TRBJ2-3; the listed D gene, TRBD2, was not tested against the DNA. TRBV21-1 is a pseudogene locus. The CDR3 consists of 13 residues. The CDR3 DNA is TGTGCCAGCAGGCGGGAGGGCAAAGATACGCAGTATTTT. It encodes CASRREGKDTQYF.

V and J are TRBV7-9 and TRBJ1-2; tentatively, D is TRBD1 (5 bases). The CDR3 is 14 amino acids. Trimming left V 3 bases short and J 2 bases short, with 10 bases between. Germline V gene sequence: CDR1 SEHNR, CDR2 FQNEAQ (reference sequence). This chain's CDR3 is CASSFQGINYGYTF. In DNA form, the CDR3 reads TGTGCCAGCAGCTTTCAGGGTATAAACTATGGCTACACCTTC.

The V and J genes are TRBV28 and TRBJ1-5, with D possibly being TRBD1 (5 bases). With 6 bases removed from V and 2 bases from J, the gap between germline ends came to 14 bases. The CDR3 is made up of 15 amino acids. Germline CDR1 and CDR2: MDHEN and SYDVKM. CDR3 bases: TGTGCCAGCAGGACCCCAAGGGACGGCAATCAGCCCCAGCATTTT. Translated, it gives CASRTPRDGNQPQHF.

The chain's CDR3 is CASSSLGEIGEKLFF. DNA of the CDR3: TGCGCCAGCAGCTCTTTGGGGGAAATAGGGGAAAAACTGTTTTTT. The genes are TRBV5-1 and TRBJ1-4, with D possibly matching TRBD1 (5 bases). CDR1 and CDR2 from the germline V gene are SGHRS and YFSETQ. Trimming took 3 bases from V and 8 from J, leaving 17 bases between them. The CDR3 has 15 residues.

This clone is a singleton in its sample. The chain links TRBV2 to TRBJ2-1; TRBD2 might be the D (6 bases). The CDR3 totals 13 residues. Trimming pared 8 bases from V and 3 bases from J, leaving 11 bases between. The germline V gene encodes CDR1 SNHLY and CDR2 FYNNEI. CDR3 nucleotides: TGTGCCAGCGCCTGGACTATCTACAATGAGCAGTTCTTC. Translating gives CASAWTIYNEQFF.

The rearrangement joins TRBV21-1 to TRBJ1-4; the D call TRBD1 from the table was never checked on the DNA. TRBV21-1 is a listed pseudogene. The CDR3 contains 15 residues. The CDR3 region has the DNA TGTGCCAGCAGTCCCGGGACAGTAACTAATGAAAAACTGTTTTTT. This gives the protein CASSPGTVTNEKLFF.

Here the CDR3 DNA reads TGTGCCAGCAGCTTCCGTCTGACAGGGCAAACCGGGGAGCTGTTTTTT. Protein product: CASSFRLTGQTGELFF. The V gene is TRBV7-8, the J gene TRBJ2-2; 7 nucleotides match TRBD1. The V gene's germline CDR1 is SGHVS and CDR2 FQNEAQ. Trimming removed 3 bases from V and 5 bases from J; junction bases left unmatched: 9. The CDR3 extends over 16 amino acids.